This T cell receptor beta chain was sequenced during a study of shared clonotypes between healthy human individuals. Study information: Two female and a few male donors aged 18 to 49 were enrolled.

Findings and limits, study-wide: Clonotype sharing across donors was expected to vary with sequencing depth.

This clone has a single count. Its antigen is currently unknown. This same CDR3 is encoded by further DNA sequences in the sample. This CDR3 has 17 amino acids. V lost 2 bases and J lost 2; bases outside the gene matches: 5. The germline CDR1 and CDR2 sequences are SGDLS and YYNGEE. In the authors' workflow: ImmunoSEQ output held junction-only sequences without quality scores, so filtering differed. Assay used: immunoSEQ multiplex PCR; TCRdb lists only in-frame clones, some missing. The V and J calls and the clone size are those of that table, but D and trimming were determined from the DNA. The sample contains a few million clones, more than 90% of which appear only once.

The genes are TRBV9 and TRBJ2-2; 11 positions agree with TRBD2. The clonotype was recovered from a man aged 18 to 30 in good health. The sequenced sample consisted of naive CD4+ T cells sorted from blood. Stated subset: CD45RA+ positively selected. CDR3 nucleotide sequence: TGTGCCAGCAGCGTCTCACTAGCGGGAGCTAACACCGGGGAGCTGTTTTTT. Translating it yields CASSVSLAGANTGELFF.